This TCR beta chain was captured by sequencing in a study of identical twins. Findings and caveats of the study: Recombination models fit unrelated individuals' TCR alpha sharing but underestimated twins'. In zero-insertion analyses, partial confounding could arise from invariant MAIT and iNKT cells. High-abundance cord blood beta clonotypes had fewer insertions; memory repertoires showed none.

TCRdb redid the calling of the 5' RACE reads with MiXCR, one entry per CDR3 protein. The repertoire consists of under 350,000 distinct CDR3 sequences, with more than 8% occurring once and the leading ten covering 5.5% to 9%. V lost 0 bases to trimming and J lost 1 base, with 19 bases between them. CDR1 and CDR2 (germline): LGHNA, YSLEER. The CDR3 runs 18 residues. This clonotype was counted many times. The antigen is undetermined. This sample was shared with a second study, whose subject was yellow fever vaccine responses in identical twins.

This chain links TRBV4-3 with TRBJ2-7, with D possibly matching TRBD2 (6 bases). The origin of this receptor is a woman under 30 in good health. The sequenced material came from CD8+ T cells sorted from blood. The CDR3 DNA sequence: TGCGCCAGCAGCCAAGATCGTTTGATGGGGGAGGTGTCCTACGAGCAGTACTTC. This codes for CASSQDRLMGEVSYEQYF.